This record concerns one T cell receptor beta chain sequence. Produced via immunoSEQ multiplex PCR; TCRdb's table is partial and in-frame only. The sample has around 50,000 clones, about 86% seen once. CDR1 SGHRS and CDR2 YFSETQ come from the germline V gene. This CDR3 is 13 amino acids long. Trimming removed 5 bases from V and 5 bases from J, with 13 bases in between. These data belong to a study of T cell responses to AZD1222 COVID-19 vaccine. About the research overall: The study pooled second doses at about 4 or about 12 weeks.

The V and J genes are TRBV5-1 and TRBJ2-5; D uncertain. This receptor was taken from an adult in good health. The sequences come from peripheral blood, collected on day 0 of AZD1222 vaccination. The CDR3, as DNA: TGCGCCAGCAGTCCCCCGGGCAGGGAGACCCAGTACTTC. Translation: CASSPPGRETQYF.